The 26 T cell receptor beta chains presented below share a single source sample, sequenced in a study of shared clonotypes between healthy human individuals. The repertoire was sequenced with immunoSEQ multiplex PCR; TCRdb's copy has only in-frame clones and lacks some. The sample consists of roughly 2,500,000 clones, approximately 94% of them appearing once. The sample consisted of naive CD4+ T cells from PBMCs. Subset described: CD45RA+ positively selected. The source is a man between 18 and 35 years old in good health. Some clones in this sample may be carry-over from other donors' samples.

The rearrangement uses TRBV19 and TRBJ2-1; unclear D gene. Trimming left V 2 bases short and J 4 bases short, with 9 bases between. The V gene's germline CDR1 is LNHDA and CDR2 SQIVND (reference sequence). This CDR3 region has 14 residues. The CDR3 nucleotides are TGTGCCAGTAGTATATTTAAATCGTACAATGAGCAGTTCTTC. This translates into CASSIFKSYNEQFF.

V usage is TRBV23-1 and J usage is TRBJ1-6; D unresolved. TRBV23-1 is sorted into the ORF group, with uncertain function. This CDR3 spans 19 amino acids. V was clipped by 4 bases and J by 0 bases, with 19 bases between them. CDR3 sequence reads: CASSRLAPGRGSYNSPLHF. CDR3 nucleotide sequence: TGCGCCAGCAGTCGCTTGGCCCCGGGTCGCGGCTCCTATAATTCACCCCTCCACTTT.

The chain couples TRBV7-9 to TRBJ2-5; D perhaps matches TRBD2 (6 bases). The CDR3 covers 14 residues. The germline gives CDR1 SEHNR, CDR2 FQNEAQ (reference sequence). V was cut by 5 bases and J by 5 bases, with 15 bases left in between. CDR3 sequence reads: CASSPTPRGETQYF. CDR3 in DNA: TGTGCCAGCAGCCCCACCCCCCGGGGGGAGACCCAGTACTTC.

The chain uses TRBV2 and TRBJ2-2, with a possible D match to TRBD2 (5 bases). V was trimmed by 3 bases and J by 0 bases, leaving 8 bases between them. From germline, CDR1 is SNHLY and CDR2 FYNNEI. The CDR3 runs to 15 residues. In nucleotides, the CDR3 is TGTGCCAGCAGTGATGAGGGAGCGAACACCGGGGAGCTGTTTTTT. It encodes CASSDEGANTGELFF.

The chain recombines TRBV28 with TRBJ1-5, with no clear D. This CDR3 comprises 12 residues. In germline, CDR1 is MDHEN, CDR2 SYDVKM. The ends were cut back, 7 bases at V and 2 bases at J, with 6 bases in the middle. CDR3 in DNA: TGTGCCAGCAACGTCGGCAATCAGCCCCAGCATTTT. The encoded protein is CASNVGNQPQHF.

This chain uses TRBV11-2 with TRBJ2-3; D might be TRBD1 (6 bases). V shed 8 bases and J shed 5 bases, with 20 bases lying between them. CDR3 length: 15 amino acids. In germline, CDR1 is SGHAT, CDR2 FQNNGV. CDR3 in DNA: TGTGCCAGCGGATTAACAGGGTTAGGGAGAGATACGCAGTATTTT. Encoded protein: CASGLTGLGRDTQYF.

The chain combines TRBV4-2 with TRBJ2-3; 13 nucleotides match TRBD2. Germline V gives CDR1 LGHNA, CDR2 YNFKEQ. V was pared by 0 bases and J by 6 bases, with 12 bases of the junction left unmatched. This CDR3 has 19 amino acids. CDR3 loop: CASSQDRLAGGFRGDTQYF. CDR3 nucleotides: TGTGCCAGCAGCCAAGATAGACTAGCGGGAGGATTCCGGGGGGATACGCAGTATTTT.

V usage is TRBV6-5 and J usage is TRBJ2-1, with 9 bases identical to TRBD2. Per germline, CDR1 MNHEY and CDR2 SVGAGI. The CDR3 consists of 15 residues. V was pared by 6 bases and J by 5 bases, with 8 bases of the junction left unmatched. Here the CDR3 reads CASRNRLAVNNEQFF. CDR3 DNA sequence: TGTGCCAGCAGGAACCGACTAGCGGTAAACAATGAGCAGTTCTTC.

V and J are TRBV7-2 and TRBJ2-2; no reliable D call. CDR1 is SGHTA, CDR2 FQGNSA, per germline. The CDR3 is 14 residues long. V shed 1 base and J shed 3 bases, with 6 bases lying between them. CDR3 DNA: TGTGCCAGCAGCTTAGTAAGGGACACCGGGGAGCTGTTTTTT. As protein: CASSLVRDTGELFF.

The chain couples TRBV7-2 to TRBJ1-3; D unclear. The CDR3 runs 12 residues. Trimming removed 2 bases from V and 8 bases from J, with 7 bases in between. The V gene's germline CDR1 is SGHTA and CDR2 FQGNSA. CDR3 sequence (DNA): TGTGCCAGCAGCTTAAGCGGGGACACCATATATTTT. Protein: CASSLSGDTIYF.

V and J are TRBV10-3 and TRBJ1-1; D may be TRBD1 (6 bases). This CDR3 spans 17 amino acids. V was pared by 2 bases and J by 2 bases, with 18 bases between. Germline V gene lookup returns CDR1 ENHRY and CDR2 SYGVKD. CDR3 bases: TGTGCCATCAGTGAGCGACAGGATCCCTATCGAAACACTGAAGCTTTCTTT. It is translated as CAISERQDPYRNTEAFF.

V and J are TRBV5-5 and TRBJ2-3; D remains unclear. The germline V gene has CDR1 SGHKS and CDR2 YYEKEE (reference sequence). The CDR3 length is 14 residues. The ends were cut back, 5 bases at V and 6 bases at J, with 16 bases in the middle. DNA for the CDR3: TGTGCCAGCAGTCGGTTCGAACCTTGGGATACGCAGTATTTT. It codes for CASSRFEPWDTQYF. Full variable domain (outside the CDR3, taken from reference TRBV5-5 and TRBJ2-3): DAGVTQSPTHLIKTRGQQVTLRCSPISGHKSVSWYQQVLGQGPQFIFQYYEKEERGRGNFPDRFSARQFPNYSSELNVNALLLGDSALYLCASSRFEPWDTQYFGPGTRLTVL.

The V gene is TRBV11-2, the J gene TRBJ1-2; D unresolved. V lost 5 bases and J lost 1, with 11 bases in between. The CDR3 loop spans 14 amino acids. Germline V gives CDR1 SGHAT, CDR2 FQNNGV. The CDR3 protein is CASSVGPFNYGYTF. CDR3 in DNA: TGTGCCAGCAGCGTCGGGCCCTTTAACTATGGCTACACCTTC.

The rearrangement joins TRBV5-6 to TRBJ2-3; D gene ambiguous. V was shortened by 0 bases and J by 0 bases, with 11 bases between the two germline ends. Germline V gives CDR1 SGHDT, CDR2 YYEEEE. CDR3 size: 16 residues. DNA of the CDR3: TGTGCCAGCAGCTTGGAGGCCGGGTCTAGCACAGATACGCAGTATTTT. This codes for CASSLEAGSSTDTQYF.

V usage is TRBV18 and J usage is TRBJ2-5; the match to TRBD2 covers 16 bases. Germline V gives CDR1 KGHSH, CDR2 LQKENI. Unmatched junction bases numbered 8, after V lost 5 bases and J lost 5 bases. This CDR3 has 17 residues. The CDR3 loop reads CASSLPPGLAGGETQYF. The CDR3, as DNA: TGTGCCAGCTCATTGCCTCCGGGACTAGCGGGAGGGGAGACCCAGTACTTC. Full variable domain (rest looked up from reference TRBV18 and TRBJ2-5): NAGVMQNPRHLVRRRGQEARLRCSPMKGHSHVYWYRQLPEEGLKFMVYLQKENIIDESGMPKERFSAEFPKEGPSILRIQQVVRGDSAAYFCASSLPPGLAGGETQYFGPGTRLLVL.

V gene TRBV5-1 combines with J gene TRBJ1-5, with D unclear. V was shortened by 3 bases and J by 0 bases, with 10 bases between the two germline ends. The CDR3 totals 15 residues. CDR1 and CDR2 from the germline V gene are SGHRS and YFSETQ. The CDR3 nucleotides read TGCGCCAGCAGCTACGACGGTGATAGCAATCAGCCCCAGCATTTT. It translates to CASSYDGDSNQPQHF.

CDR3 sequence: CASSPTEEKLFF. CDR3 nucleotide sequence: TGTGCCAGCTCTCCGACGGAAGAAAAACTGTTTTTT. The chain joins TRBV19 to TRBJ1-4, with unresolved D. There are 12 residues in the CDR3. CDR1 LNHDA and CDR2 SQIVND come from the germline V gene (reference sequence). V dropped 9 bases and J dropped 8 bases, with 13 bases sitting between them.

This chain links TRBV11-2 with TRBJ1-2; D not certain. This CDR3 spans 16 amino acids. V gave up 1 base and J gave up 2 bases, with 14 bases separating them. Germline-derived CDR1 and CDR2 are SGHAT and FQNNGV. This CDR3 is CASSLAPLAANYGYTF. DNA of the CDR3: TGTGCCAGCAGCTTAGCCCCCCTGGCTGCCAACTATGGCTACACCTTC.

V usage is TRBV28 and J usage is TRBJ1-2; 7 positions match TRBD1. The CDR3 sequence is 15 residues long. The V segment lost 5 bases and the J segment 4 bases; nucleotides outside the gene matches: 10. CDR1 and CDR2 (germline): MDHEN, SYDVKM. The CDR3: CASSPRTGLAYGYTF. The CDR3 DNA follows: TGTGCCAGCAGTCCGCGGACAGGTTTGGCCTATGGCTACACCTTC.

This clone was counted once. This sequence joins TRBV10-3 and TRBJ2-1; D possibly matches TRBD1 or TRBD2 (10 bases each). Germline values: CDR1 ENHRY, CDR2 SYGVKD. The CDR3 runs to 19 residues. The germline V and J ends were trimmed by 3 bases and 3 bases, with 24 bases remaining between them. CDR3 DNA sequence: TGTGCCATCAGTGACAGGACAGGGGGGAGGACTAGCGGCTACAATGAGCAGTTCTTC. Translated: CAISDRTGGRTSGYNEQFF.

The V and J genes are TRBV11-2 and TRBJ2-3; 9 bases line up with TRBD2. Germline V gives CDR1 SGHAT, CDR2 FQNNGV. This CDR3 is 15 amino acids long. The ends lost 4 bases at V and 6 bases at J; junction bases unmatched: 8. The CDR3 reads CASSSPSGGWDTQYF. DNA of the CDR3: TGTGCCAGCAGCTCCCCGAGCGGGGGGTGGGATACGCAGTATTTT.

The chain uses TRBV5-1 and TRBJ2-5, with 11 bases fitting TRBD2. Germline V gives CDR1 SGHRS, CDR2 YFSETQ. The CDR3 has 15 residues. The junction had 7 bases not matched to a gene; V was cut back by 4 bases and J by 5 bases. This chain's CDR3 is CASSTGLADHETQYF. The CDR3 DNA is TGCGCCAGCAGCACGGGACTAGCGGATCACGAGACCCAGTACTTC.

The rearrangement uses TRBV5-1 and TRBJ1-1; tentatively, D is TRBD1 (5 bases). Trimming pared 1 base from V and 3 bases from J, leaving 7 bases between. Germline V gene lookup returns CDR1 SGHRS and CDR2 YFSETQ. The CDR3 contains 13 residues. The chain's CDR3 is CASSLPQDTEAFF. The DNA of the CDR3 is TGCGCCAGCAGCTTGCCACAGGACACTGAAGCTTTCTTT.

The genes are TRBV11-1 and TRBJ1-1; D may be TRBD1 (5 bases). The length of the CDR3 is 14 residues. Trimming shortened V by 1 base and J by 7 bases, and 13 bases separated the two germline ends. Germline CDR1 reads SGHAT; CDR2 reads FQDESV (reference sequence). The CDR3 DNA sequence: TGTGCCAGCAGCTTAGTTCAGGGAACGAATGAAGCTTTCTTT. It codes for CASSLVQGTNEAFF.

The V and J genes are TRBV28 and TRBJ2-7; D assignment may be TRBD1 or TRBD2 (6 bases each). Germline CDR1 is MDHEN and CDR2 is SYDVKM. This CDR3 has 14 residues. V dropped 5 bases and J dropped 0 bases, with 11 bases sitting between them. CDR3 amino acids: CASSEGGRSYEQYF. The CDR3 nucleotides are TGTGCCAGCAGTGAGGGGGGCCGCTCCTACGAGCAGTACTTC.

This chain's CDR3 is CASSQVILAGTTDTQYF. In DNA form, the CDR3 reads TGCGCCAGCAGCCAAGTAATCTTAGCGGGGACCACAGATACGCAGTATTTT. This rearrangement joins TRBV4-1 to TRBJ2-3; 8 nucleotides agree with TRBD2. This CDR3 contains 17 residues. Germline trimming cut 1 base from V and 2 bases from J; bases unmatched to any gene: 8. Germline assignment: CDR1 MGHRA and CDR2 YSYEKL.